The rows below give T cell receptor beta chains drawn from one sample of a study of graft-versus-host responses after intestinal transplantation. Only in-frame clones appear in the TCRdb table, and some are missing; sequencing was by immunoSEQ multiplex PCR. Of about 110,000 clones in the sample, 90% to 95% were seen once. These receptors lack a known antigen. Material: unstimulated CD8+ T cells sorted from spleen or lymph node cells, obtained before transplant. All receptors derive from a human donor who was the organ donor for an intestinal transplant. The CDR3 runs from the conserved cysteine through the conserved F or W. D genes are given only for firm matches. Not every row has a clone size; where given, it reads once, few, many or a size class.

TRBV2	.	TRBJ1-5	.	CASSGTSQYDSNQPQHF	TGTGCCAGCAGTGGAACTAGCCAATACGATAGCAATCAGCCCCAGCATTTT
TRBV28	.	TRBJ2-7	once	CASSVSSYEQYF	TGTGCCAGCAGTGTAAGCTCCTACGAGCAGTACTTC
TRBV7-9	.	TRBJ2-1	.	CASSLASDEQFF	TGTGCCAGCAGCTTAGCGAGCGATGAGCAGTTCTTC
TRBV4-1	.	TRBJ2-7	.	CASSQVGVQNEQYF	TGCGCCAGCAGCCAAGTAGGAGTGCAGAACGAGCAGTACTTC
TRBV29-1	TRBD2	TRBJ2-3	.	CSVVGTSPSDTQYF	TGCAGCGTTGTCGGGACTAGTCCCTCAGATACGCAGTATTTT
TRBV19	.	TRBJ1-2	.	CASSIGADFPYGYTF	TGTGCCAGTAGTATAGGGGCAGATTTTCCCTATGGCTACACCTTC
TRBV6-5	.	TRBJ2-7	.	CAPNPGPSKVYEQYF	TGTGCCCCAAACCCGGGCCCCTCAAAGGTCTACGAGCAGTACTTC
TRBV10-3	TRBD1	TRBJ2-7	.	CAISDDRGYEQYF	TGTGCCATCAGTGATGACAGGGGCTACGAGCAGTACTTC
TRBV7-3	.	TRBJ2-2	.	CASSLAAGNTGELFF	TGTGCCAGCAGCTTGGCTGCCGGTAACACCGGGGAGCTGTTTTTT
TRBV4-2	.	TRBJ2-4	.	CASSQATRARGIQYF	TGTGCCAGCAGCCAAGCGACCAGGGCTAGGGGCATTCAGTACTTC
TRBV4-1	TRBD2	TRBJ2-1	.	CASSQDMRTSAYNEQFF	TGCGCCAGCAGCCAAGATATGAGGACTAGCGCCTACAATGAGCAGTTCTTC
TRBV15	.	TRBJ2-2	.	CATSPYPGRELFF	TGTGCCACCAGCCCCTATCCGGGTCGGGAGCTGTTTTTT
TRBV30	TRBD1	TRBJ2-1	.	CACLSWDRNEQFF	TGTGCCTGCCTATCCTGGGACAGGAATGAGCAGTTCTTC
TRBV6-5	.	TRBJ2-7	.	CASSSARHLRYEQYF	TGTGCCAGCAGTTCCGCCCGACACCTCAGATACGAGCAGTACTTC
TRBV9	TRBD2	TRBJ2-7	.	CASALGGSDEQYF	TGTGCCAGCGCCCTGGGGGGGAGCGACGAGCAGTACTTC
TRBV19	.	TRBJ2-2	.	CASMSLRELFF	TGTGCCAGTATGAGCCTCCGGGAGCTGTTTTTT
TRBV5-6	.	TRBJ2-7	.	CASSLAGGIYEQYF	TGTGCCAGCAGCTTGGCCGGAGGGATCTACGAGCAGTACTTC
TRBV7-2	.	TRBJ2-7	.	CASSLASTYEQYF	TGTGCCAGCAGCTTAGCATCGACCTACGAGCAGTACTTC
TRBV4-1	TRBD1	TRBJ2-6	.	CASSQEGDSSGANVLTF	TGCGCCAGCAGCCAAGAGGGGGACAGCTCTGGGGCCAACGTCCTGACTTTC
TRBV29-1	TRBD2	TRBJ2-3	.	CSVVASGRSSDTQYF	TGCAGCGTTGTTGCTAGCGGGAGGTCCTCGGATACGCAGTATTTT
TRBV30	.	TRBJ2-5	.	CAWSGGGGSVETQYF	TGTGCCTGGAGTGGAGGGGGAGGTTCGGTAGAGACCCAGTACTTC
TRBV7-8	TRBD1	TRBJ1-1	.	CASSLDPGGASTEAFF	TGTGCCAGCAGCTTAGACCCAGGGGGCGCTTCCACTGAAGCTTTCTTT
TRBV6-5	.	TRBJ2-1	once	CASSRNGYNEQFF	TGTGCCAGCAGTCGTAACGGGTACAATGAGCAGTTCTTC
TRBV28	.	TRBJ1-4	.	CASSPDDRILPVTEKLFF	TGTGCCAGCAGCCCGGATGACAGGATTCTTCCCGTGACGGAAAAACTGTTTTTT
TRBV7-2	TRBD2	TRBJ2-7	once	CASSVVAGGEQYF	TGTGCCAGCAGTGTAGTAGCGGGAGGGGAACAGTACTTC